The TCR beta chain under discussion was sequenced for a study of blood T cells in healthy people across ages. The use of a sample-barcoded 5' primer and a J-beta primer mix characterized a second PCR of about 6 to 11 cycles. From the 5' RACE reads, TCRdb called clonotypes with MiXCR, one entry per CDR3 protein. The table records approximately 800,000 distinct CDR3 sequences, 20% to 30% of them present only once. This same sample was also taken into another study, of T cells of mothers and their children.

The receptor's source is a boy aged 5-17 years in good health. Sequenced sample: blood.

For the CDR3, the DNA is TGTGCCAGCAGTTACGGGCCGGCCTCTTCCTACGAGCAGTACTTC. Protein sequence: CASSYGPASSYEQYF. The V call is TRBV6-5, the J call TRBJ2-7; D is unresolved. The CDR3 loop spans 15 amino acids. Trimming cost V 2 bases and J 1 base, with 12 bases left between them. The germline V gene has CDR1 MNHEY and CDR2 SVGAGI.